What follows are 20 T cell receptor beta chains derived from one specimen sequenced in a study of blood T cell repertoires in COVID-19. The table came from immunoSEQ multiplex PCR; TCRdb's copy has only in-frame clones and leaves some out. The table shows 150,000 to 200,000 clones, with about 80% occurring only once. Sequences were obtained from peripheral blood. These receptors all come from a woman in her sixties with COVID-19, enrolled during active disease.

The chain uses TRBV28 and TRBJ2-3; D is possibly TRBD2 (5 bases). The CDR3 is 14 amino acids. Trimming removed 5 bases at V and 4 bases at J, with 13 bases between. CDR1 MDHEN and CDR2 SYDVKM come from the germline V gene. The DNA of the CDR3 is TGTGCCAGCAGTCAACCTAGCCCCGCAGATACGCAGTATTTT. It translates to CASSQPSPADTQYF.

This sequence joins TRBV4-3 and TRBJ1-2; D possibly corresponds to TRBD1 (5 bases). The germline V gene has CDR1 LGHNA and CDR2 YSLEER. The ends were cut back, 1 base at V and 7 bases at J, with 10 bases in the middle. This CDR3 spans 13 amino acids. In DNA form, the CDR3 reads TGCGCCAGCAGCCAAGGGGGGGGAAGTGGCTACACCTTC. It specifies CASSQGGGSGYTF.

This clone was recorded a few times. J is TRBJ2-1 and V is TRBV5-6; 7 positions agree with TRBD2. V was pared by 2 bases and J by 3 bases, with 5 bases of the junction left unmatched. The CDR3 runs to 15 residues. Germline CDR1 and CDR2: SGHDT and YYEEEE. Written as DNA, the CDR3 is TGTGCCAGCAGCTTCGGGACTATTAACTACAATGAGCAGTTCTTC. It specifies CASSFGTINYNEQFF.

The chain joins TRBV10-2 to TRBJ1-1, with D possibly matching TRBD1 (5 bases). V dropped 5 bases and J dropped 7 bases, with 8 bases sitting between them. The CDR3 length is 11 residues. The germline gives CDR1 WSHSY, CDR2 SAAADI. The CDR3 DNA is TGCGCCAGCAGTTCCAGGGTTGAAGCTTTCTTT. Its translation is CASSSRVEAFF.

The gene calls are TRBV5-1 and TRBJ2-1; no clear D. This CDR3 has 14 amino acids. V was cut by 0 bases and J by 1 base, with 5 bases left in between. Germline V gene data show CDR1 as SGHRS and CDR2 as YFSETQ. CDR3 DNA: TGCGCCAGCAGCTTGGACGGGTCCTACAATGAGCAGTTCTTC. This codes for CASSLDGSYNEQFF.

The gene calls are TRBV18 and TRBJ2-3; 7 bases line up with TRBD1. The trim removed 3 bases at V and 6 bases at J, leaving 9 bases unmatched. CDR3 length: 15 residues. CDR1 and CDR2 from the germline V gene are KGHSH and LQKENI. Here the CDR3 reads CASSPGQEVGDTQYF. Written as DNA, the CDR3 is TGTGCCAGCTCACCCGGACAGGAGGTCGGGGATACGCAGTATTTT.

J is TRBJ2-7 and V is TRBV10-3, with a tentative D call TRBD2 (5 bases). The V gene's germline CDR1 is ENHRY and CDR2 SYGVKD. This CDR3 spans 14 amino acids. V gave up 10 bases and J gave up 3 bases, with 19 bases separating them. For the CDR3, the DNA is TGTGCCACCCTAGGTGTTCGGGATGTCTACGAGCAGTACTTC. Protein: CATLGVRDVYEQYF.

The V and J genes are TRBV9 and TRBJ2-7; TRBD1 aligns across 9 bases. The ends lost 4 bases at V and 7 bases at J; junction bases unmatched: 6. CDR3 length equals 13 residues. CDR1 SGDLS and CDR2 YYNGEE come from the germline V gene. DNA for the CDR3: TGTGCCAGCAGCTACAGACAGGGGGATGAGCAGTACTTC. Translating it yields CASSYRQGDEQYF.

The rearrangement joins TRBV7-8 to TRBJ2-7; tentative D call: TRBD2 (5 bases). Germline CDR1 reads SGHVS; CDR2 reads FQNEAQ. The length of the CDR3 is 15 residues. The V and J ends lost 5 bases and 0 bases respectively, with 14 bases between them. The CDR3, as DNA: TGTGCCAGCAGCCCCCAGACCACTAGCTCCTACGAGCAGTACTTC. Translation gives CASSPQTTSSYEQYF.

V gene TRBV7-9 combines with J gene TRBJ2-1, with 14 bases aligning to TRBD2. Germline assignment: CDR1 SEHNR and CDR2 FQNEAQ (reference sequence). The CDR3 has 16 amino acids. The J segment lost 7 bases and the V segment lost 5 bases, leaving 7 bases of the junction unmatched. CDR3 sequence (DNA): TGTGCCAGCAGCCCGAGGACTAGCGGGAGGAGTAATGAGCAGTTCTTC. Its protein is CASSPRTSGRSNEQFF.

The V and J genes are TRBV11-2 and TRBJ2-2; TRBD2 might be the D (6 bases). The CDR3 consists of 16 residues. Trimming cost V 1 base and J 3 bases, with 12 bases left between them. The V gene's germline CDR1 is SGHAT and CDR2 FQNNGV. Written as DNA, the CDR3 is TGTGCCAGCAGCTTAGGGAGGGCAAGGTACACCGGGGAGCTGTTTTTT. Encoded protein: CASSLGRARYTGELFF.

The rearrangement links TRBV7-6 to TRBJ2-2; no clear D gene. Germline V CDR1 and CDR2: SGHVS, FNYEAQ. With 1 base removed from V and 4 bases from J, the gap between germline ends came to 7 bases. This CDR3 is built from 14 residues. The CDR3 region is CASSLGQITGELFF. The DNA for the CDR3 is TGTGCCAGCAGCTTAGGGCAGATCACCGGGGAGCTGTTTTTT.

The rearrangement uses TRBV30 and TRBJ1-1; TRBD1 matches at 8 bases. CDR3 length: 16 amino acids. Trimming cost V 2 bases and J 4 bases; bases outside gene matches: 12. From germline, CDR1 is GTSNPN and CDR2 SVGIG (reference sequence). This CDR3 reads CAWSRTGTDLTTEAFF. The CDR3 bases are TGTGCCTGGAGTCGGACAGGGACGGATTTGACCACTGAAGCTTTCTTT.

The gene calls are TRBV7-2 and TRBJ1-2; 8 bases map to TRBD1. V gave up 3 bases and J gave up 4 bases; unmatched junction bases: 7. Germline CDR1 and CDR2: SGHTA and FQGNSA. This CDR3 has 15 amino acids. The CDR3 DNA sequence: TGTGCCAGCAGCTTTGGACAGGGAGGGGGCTATGGCTACACCTTC. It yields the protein CASSFGQGGGYGYTF.

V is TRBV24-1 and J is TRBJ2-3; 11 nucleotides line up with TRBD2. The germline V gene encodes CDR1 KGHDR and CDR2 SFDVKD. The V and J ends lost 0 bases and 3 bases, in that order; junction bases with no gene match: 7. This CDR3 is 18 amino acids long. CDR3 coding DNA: TGTGCCACCAGTGATTTGACTACTAGCGGGAGTAGGACAGATACGCAGTATTTT. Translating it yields CATSDLTTSGSRTDTQYF.

The CDR3 DNA sequence: TGTGCCAGCAGCTCAAGGCCGGGATTAAACGAGCAGTACTTC. Residues: CASSSRPGLNEQYF. The V call is TRBV11-2, the J call TRBJ2-7; D might be TRBD2 (5 bases). V lost 4 bases, J lost 5 bases, and 15 bases lay in between. This CDR3 is 14 amino acids long. Germline-derived CDR1 and CDR2 are SGHAT and FQNNGV.

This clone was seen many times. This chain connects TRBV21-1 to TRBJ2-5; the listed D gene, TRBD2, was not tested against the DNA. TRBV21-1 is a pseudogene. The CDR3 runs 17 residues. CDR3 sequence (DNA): TGTGCCAGCAGCCTAAAAGAAGGACTCTTCTACCAAGAGACCCAGTACTTC. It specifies CASSLKEGLFYQETQYF.

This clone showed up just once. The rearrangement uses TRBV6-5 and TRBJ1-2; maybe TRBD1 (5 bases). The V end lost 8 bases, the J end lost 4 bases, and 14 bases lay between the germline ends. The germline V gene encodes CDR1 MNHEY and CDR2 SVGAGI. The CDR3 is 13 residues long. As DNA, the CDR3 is TGTGCCAGCGGGACGGGAGGGTTCTATGGCTACACCTTC. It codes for CASGTGGFYGYTF.

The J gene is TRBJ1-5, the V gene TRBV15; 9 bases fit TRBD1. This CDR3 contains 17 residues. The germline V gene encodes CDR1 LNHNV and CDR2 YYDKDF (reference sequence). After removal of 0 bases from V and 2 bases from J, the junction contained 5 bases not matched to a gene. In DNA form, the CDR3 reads TGTGCCACCAGCAGAGACCCGGGACAGGGCCGCAATCAGCCCCAGCATTTT. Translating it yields CATSRDPGQGRNQPQHF.

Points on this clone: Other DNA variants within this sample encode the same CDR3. The CDR3 coding sequence is TGTGCCAGCTCACCAGACAGTAGCAATCAGCCCCAGCATTTT. It translates to CASSPDSSNQPQHF. This chain links TRBV18 with TRBJ1-5; tentative D call: TRBD1 (5 bases). The V end lost 2 bases, the J end lost 0 bases, and 5 bases lay between the germline ends. Germline assignment: CDR1 KGHSH and CDR2 LQKENI. This CDR3 region has 14 residues. The complete variable domain, with remaining parts taken from reference TRBV18 and TRBJ1-5, reads NAGVMQNPRHLVRRRGQEARLRCSPMKGHSHVYWYRQLPEEGLKFMVYLQKENIIDESGMPKERFSAEFPKEGPSILRIQQVVRGDSAAYFCASSPDSSNQPQHFGDGTRLSIL.